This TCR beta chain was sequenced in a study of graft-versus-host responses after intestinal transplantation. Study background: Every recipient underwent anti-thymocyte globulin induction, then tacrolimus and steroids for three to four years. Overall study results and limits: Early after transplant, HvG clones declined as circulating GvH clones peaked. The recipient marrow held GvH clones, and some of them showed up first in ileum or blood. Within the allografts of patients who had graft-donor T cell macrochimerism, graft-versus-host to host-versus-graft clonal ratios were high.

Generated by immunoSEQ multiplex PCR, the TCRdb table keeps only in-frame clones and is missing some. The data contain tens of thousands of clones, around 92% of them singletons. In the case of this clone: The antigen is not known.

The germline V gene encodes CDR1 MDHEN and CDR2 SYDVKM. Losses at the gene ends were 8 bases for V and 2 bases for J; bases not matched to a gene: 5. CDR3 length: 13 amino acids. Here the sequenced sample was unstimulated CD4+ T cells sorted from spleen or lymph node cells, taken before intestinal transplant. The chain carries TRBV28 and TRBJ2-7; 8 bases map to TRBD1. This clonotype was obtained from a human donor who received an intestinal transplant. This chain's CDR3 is CASGTGAPYEQYF. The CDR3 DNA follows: TGTGCCAGCGGGACAGGAGCACCCTACGAGCAGTACTTC.